Listed here are 25 T cell receptor beta chains from one sample, sequenced in a study of blood T cell repertoires in COVID-19. Here immunoSEQ multiplex PCR was the method, and the copy in TCRdb shows in-frame clones only, minus some. The table has 200,000 to 300,000 clones, more than 80% seen once; the top ten hold around 7%. Sequencing was performed on peripheral blood. These TCRs come from a woman at least 80 years old with COVID-19, enrolled during active disease.

This clone was detected a few times. This chain connects TRBV11-2 to TRBJ2-7; possible D gene TRBD1, 7 bases. CDR1 and CDR2 from the germline V gene are SGHAT and FQNNGV. The CDR3 loop spans 13 amino acids. Trimming left V 5 bases short and J 6 bases short, with 14 bases between. In nucleotides, the CDR3 is TGTGCCAGCAGCGGACTACAGGGGCGCGAGCAGTACTTC. Translated: CASSGLQGREQYF.

V is TRBV28 and J is TRBJ2-7, with D possibly TRBD2 on 8 matching bases. The germline V and J ends were trimmed by 5 bases and 5 bases, with 19 bases remaining between them. The CDR3 extends over 15 amino acids. Germline V gene sequence: CDR1 MDHEN, CDR2 SYDVKM. CDR3 bases: TGTGCCAGCAGTCCCCCGGGACTAGGGGGCCACGAGCAGTACTTC. Amino acid sequence: CASSPPGLGGHEQYF.

Only one count was recorded for this clone. The chain couples TRBV19 to TRBJ1-3; unclear D gene. Trimming left V 2 bases short and J 4 bases short, with 18 bases between. CDR1 LNHDA and CDR2 SQIVND come from the germline V gene (reference sequence). CDR3 length: 17 amino acids. CDR3 loop: CASSINAMRASGNTIYF. CDR3 sequence (DNA): TGTGCCAGTAGTATAAACGCAATGAGGGCCTCCGGAAACACCATATATTTT.

This clone was counted a single time. The chain combines TRBV24-1 with TRBJ2-3, with D possibly matching TRBD1 (5 bases). Germline lookup yields CDR1 KGHDR and CDR2 SFDVKD. This CDR3 spans 16 amino acids. Deletions cut 2 bases from V and 0 bases from J, with 11 bases between. The CDR3 bases are TGTGCCACCAGTGATTCCGACAGATCTAGCACAGATACGCAGTATTTT. This gives the protein CATSDSDRSSTDTQYF.

The gene calls are TRBV12-3 or TRBV12-4 and TRBJ1-1, with D unclear. The CDR3 runs 13 residues. V lost 4 bases and J 2 bases, leaving 8 bases between the germline ends. The CDR3 bases are TGTGCCAGCAGTTGGGCAGCCAACACTGAAGCTTTCTTT. This gives the protein CASSWAANTEAFF.

The sample holds a few counts of this clone. CDR3 residues: CASSLDSPPGNEQFF. The CDR3 nucleotides read TGTGCCAGCAGCTTGGACTCCCCTCCGGGCAATGAGCAGTTCTTC. The chain employs TRBV5-6 and TRBJ2-1, with no clear D. Germline loops: CDR1 SGHDT, CDR2 YYEEEE. The length of the CDR3 is 15 residues. The V and J ends lost 0 bases and 6 bases respectively, with 13 bases between them.

This clone was recorded once. The rearrangement links TRBV2 to TRBJ2-5; the D gene is possibly TRBD2 (7 bases). V shed 6 bases and J shed 1 base, with 15 bases lying between them. Germline V lookup: CDR1 SNHLY, CDR2 FYNNEI. This CDR3 spans 15 amino acids. The CDR3 here is CASRTGGAVQETQYF. CDR3 bases: TGTGCCAGCAGGACGGGGGGCGCGGTCCAAGAGACCCAGTACTTC.

V is TRBV2 and J is TRBJ2-7; no clear D gene. The CDR3 contains 16 residues. From germline, CDR1 is SNHLY and CDR2 FYNNEI. Trimming pared 6 bases from V and 0 bases from J, leaving 18 bases between. The CDR3 coding sequence is TGTGCCAGCAGCCCAGACCATAGCCGAATCTCCTACGAGCAGTACTTC. This translates into CASSPDHSRISYEQYF.

The chain links TRBV3-1 (or the pseudogene TRBV3-2) to TRBJ1-5; 9 bases fit TRBD1. The CDR3 sequence is 14 residues long. Trimming at V came to 6 bases and at J to 6 bases, leaving 6 bases not matched to a gene. CDR1 and CDR2 (germline): LGHDT, YNNKEL (reference sequence). The DNA for the CDR3 is TGTGCCAGCAGTTTGACGGACAGGGGTCAGCCCCAGCATTTT. Translation gives CASSLTDRGQPQHF.

The chain has TRBV5-1 and TRBJ2-2; TRBD1 is a possible D gene (5 bases). This CDR3 region has 14 residues. Per germline, CDR1 SGHRS and CDR2 YFSETQ. V was cut by 4 bases and J by 3 bases, with 10 bases left in between. The CDR3 loop is CASSTKQDTGELFF. In nucleotides, the CDR3 is TGCGCCAGCAGCACGAAACAGGACACCGGGGAGCTGTTTTTT. Filled out from reference TRBV5-1 and TRBJ2-2, the complete variable domain reads KAGVTQTPRYLIKTRGQQVTLSCSPISGHRSVSWYQQTPGQGLQFLFEYFSETQRNKGNFPGRFSGRQFSNSRSEMNVSTLELGDSALYLCASSTKQDTGELFFGEGSRLTVL.

The CDR3 bases are TGTGCCACCAGTGGGACAGGATCGGGGAACACCGGGGAGCTGTTTTTT. Its translation is CATSGTGSGNTGELFF. The chain uses TRBV24-1 and TRBJ2-2, with 7 bases matching TRBD1. J lost 1 base, V lost 5 bases, and 6 bases had no gene match. CDR1 is KGHDR and CDR2 is SFDVKD in the germline V gene. This CDR3 is built from 16 residues.

This clone was counted between two and nine times. The V call is TRBV28, the J call TRBJ1-6; D is uncertain. Trimming shortened V by 4 bases and J by 6 bases, and 10 bases separated the two germline ends. CDR1 and CDR2 (germline): MDHEN, SYDVKM. This CDR3 has 14 residues. CDR3 DNA: TGTGCCAGCAGTTCAGGACTTTTTAATTCACCCCTCCACTTT. Translation: CASSSGLFNSPLHF.

The chain recombines TRBV19 with TRBJ1-5; D perhaps matches TRBD1 (5 bases). Per germline, CDR1 LNHDA and CDR2 SQIVND (reference sequence). Trimming cost V 8 bases and J 3 bases, with 14 bases left between them. The CDR3 length is 14 residues. The CDR3 loop is CASDNRQNNQPQHF. DNA of the CDR3: TGTGCCAGTGACAACAGACAGAACAATCAGCCCCAGCATTTT.

The CDR3 nucleotides read TGCGCCAGCAGCTTGGGCACAGGGCGGTCTGGAAACACCATATATTTT. Amino acids: CASSLGTGRSGNTIYF. The chain links TRBV5-1 to TRBJ1-3, with D perhaps matching TRBD1 (6 bases). CDR1 and CDR2 (germline): SGHRS, YFSETQ. The CDR3 length is 16 residues. The V and J ends lost 0 bases and 1 base respectively, with 11 bases between them.

CDR3 bases: TGTGCCAGCAGTTTAGCGGCCACAGATACGCAGTATTTT. Amino acid sequence: CASSLAATDTQYF. The V and J genes are TRBV27 and TRBJ2-3; D gene unclear. There are 13 residues in the CDR3. V lost 2 bases and J lost 2, with 5 bases in between. Looked up from germline, CDR1 is MNHEY and CDR2 is SMNVEV (reference sequence).

V and J are TRBV19 and TRBJ1-2; 8 positions match TRBD1. CDR3 length equals 14 residues. Trimming took 6 bases from V and 4 from J; bases not matched to a gene: 7. Per the germline V gene, CDR1 is LNHDA and CDR2 is SQIVND (reference sequence). The CDR3 bases are TGTGCCAGTAGGGACCAGGGGGCTGGCTATGGCTACACCTTC. Protein: CASRDQGAGYGYTF.

Details on this clone: In the same sample, other DNA sequences code for this CDR3. V usage is TRBV3-1 (or the pseudogene TRBV3-2) and J usage is TRBJ1-2; D gene unclear. With 1 base removed from V and 4 bases from J, the gap between germline ends came to 7 bases. The CDR3 loop spans 13 amino acids. CDR1 is LGHDT, CDR2 YNNKEL, per germline (reference sequence). The CDR3 nucleotides read TGTGCCAGCAGCCAAGGAGGAACCTATGGCTACACCTTC. Protein sequence: CASSQGGTYGYTF.

This clone was seen ten or more times. The CDR3 spells CASSQVGAFGNTIYF. The CDR3 DNA reads TGTGCCAGCAGCCAAGTGGGCGCCTTTGGAAACACCATATATTTT. This chain uses TRBV4-2 with TRBJ1-3; D uncertain. Germline V gives CDR1 LGHNA, CDR2 YNFKEQ. The CDR3 spans 15 residues. Trimming left V 1 base short and J 3 bases short, with 10 bases between.

This chain joins TRBV19 and TRBJ1-5; D is undetermined. The CDR3 totals 13 residues. The V gene lost 5 bases and the J gene lost 2 bases, with 7 bases spanning the gap. CDR1 and CDR2 (germline): LNHDA, SQIVND (reference sequence). The CDR3 is CASSFSGNQPQHF. The CDR3 region has the DNA TGTGCCAGTAGTTTTTCCGGCAATCAGCCCCAGCATTTT.

V gene TRBV2 combines with J gene TRBJ1-2; 8 nucleotides agree with TRBD1. CDR1 is SNHLY and CDR2 is FYNNEI in the germline V gene. V trimming: 3 bases; J trimming: 8 bases; junction bases outside the gene matches: 8. The CDR3 consists of 14 residues. CDR3 nucleotides: TGTGCCAGCAGTGAGTCCCGGACAGGGACCGGCTACACCTTC. Its translation is CASSESRTGTGYTF.

The V and J genes are TRBV6-4 and TRBJ1-2, with 7 bases lining up with TRBD1. Per germline, CDR1 MRHNA and CDR2 SNTAGT. The CDR3 spans 14 residues. After removal of 4 bases from V and 8 bases from J, the junction contained 10 bases not matched to a gene. DNA for the CDR3: TGTGCCAGCAGTGTTTACAGGGGAGTGGGCGGCTACACCTTC. This sequence encodes CASSVYRGVGGYTF.

This chain uses TRBV6-5 with TRBJ1-1, with unresolved D. Deletions cut 2 bases from V and 8 bases from J, with 12 bases between. The CDR3 spans 13 residues. CDR1 and CDR2 from the germline V gene are MNHEY and SVGAGI. The CDR3 DNA reads as TGTGCCAGCAGTTACGCGGAGACTTTAGAAGCTTTCTTT. Amino acids: CASSYAETLEAFF.

The chain carries TRBV28 and TRBJ1-4; 8 nucleotides agree with TRBD1. With V trimmed by 6 bases and J by 3 bases, 6 bases remained unmatched. The CDR3 totals 15 residues. CDR1 and CDR2 from the germline V gene are MDHEN and SYDVKM. The CDR3, as DNA: TGTGCCAGCAGCAGGACAGGGAGGTCTAATGAAAAACTGTTTTTT. It encodes CASSRTGRSNEKLFF.

The rearrangement joins TRBV5-1 to TRBJ1-4; TRBD1 agrees at 10 bases. Germline V gene data show CDR1 as SGHRS and CDR2 as YFSETQ. With V trimmed by 0 bases and J by 0 bases, 2 bases remained unmatched. The CDR3 is made up of 17 amino acids. CDR3 in amino acids: CASSLGDRGSTNEKLFF. The DNA for the CDR3 is TGCGCCAGCAGCTTGGGGGACAGGGGCTCAACTAATGAAAAACTGTTTTTT.

This sequence joins TRBV9 and TRBJ1-1; TRBD1 matches at 9 bases. The CDR3 is made up of 14 amino acids. V shed 5 bases and J 4 bases; nucleotides not matched to a gene: 6. CDR1 SGDLS and CDR2 YYNGEE come from the germline V gene. The CDR3 DNA reads as TGTGCCAGCAGGTCCGGGACAGGGTCCACTGAAGCTTTCTTT. This gives the protein CASRSGTGSTEAFF.